This T cell receptor (beta chain) was found in a study of T cells in Graves' hyperthyroidism and ophthalmopathy. Germline V gene data show CDR1 as DFQATT and CDR2 as SNEGSKA (reference sequence). Between the trimmed V and J ends, which lost 1 base and 2 bases, there was a span of 6 bases. The CDR3 runs to 14 residues. Researchers took RNA transcripts and amplified the TCR beta CDR3 regions from them. The primer set for the first-round RT-PCR of the TCR CDR3 was HTBI. TCRdb independently ran MiXCR on the multiplex PCR reads; one entry per CDR3 protein. In the table there are some 300,000 distinct CDR3 sequences, around a sixth of which are singletons.

The sample comprised blood. The V gene is TRBV20-1, the J gene TRBJ2-6; D is uncertain. The receptor was isolated from a man younger than 45 with Graves' hyperthyroidism. DNA for the CDR3: TGCAGTGCTAGAGGGCAAGCTGGGGCCAACGTCCTGACTTTC. Its translation: CSARGQAGANVLTF.